The T cell receptor (beta chain) under discussion was sequenced for a study of blood T cell repertoires in COVID-19. Those enrolled in Seattle joined during active infection and were followed longitudinally afterward. Libraries were prepared by immunoSEQ multiplex PCR; TCRdb keeps only in-frame clonotypes and omits some of them. The sample has under 450,000 clones; approximately 88% are singletons. The sample consisted of peripheral blood. The origin of this receptor is a woman in her forties or fifties with COVID-19, enrolled during active disease.

In DNA form, the CDR3 reads TGTGCCAGCATGATAGGACCAGCGGCAAATGAGCAGTTCTTC. Amino acid sequence: CASMIGPAANEQFF. This rearrangement joins TRBV6-5 to TRBJ2-1; D may be TRBD2 (5 bases). Trimming removed 7 bases at V and 7 bases at J, with 17 bases between. This CDR3 spans 14 amino acids. Germline-derived CDR1 and CDR2 are MNHEY and SVGAGI.